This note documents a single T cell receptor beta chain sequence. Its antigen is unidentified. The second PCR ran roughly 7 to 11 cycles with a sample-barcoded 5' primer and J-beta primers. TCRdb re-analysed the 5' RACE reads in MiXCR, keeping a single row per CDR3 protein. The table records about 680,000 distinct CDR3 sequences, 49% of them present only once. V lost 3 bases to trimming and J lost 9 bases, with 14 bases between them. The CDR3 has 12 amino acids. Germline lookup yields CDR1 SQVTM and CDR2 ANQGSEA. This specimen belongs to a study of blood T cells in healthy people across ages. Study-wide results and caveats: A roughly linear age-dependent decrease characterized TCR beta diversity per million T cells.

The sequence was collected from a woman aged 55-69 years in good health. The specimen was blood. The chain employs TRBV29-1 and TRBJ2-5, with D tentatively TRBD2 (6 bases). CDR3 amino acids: CSVDSGFGPQYF. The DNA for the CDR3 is TGCAGCGTTGATAGCGGCTTCGGACCCCAGTACTTC.